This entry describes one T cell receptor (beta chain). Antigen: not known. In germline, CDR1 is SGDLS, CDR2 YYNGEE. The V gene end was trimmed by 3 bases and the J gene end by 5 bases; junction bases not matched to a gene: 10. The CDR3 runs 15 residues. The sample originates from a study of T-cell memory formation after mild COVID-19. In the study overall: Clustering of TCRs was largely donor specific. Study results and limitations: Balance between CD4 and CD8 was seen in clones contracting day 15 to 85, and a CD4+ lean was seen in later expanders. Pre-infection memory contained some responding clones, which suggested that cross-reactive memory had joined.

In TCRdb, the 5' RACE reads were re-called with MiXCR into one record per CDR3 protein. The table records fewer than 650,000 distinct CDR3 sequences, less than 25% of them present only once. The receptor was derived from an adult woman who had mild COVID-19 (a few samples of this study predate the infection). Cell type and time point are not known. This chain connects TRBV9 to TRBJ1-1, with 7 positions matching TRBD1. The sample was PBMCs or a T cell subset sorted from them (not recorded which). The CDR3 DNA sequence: TGTGCCAGCAGCGCTGATTCCGACAGGGTTACTGAAGCTTTCTTT. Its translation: CASSADSDRVTEAFF. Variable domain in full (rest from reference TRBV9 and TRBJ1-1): DSGVTQTPKHLITATGQRVTLRCSPRSGDLSVYWYQQSLDQGLQFLIQYYNGEERAKGNILERFSAQQFPDLHSELNLSSLELGDSALYFCASSADSDRVTEAFFGQGTRLTVV.